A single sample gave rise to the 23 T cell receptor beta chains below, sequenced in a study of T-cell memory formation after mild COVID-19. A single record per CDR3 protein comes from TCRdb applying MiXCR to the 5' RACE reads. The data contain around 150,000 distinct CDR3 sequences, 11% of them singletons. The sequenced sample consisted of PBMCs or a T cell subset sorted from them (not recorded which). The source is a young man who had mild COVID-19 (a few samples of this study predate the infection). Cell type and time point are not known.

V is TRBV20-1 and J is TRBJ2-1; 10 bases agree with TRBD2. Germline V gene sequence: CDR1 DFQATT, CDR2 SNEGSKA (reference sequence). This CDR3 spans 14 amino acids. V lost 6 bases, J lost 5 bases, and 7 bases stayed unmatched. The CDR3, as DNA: TGCAGTGCGCCCTCAAGCGGGGGGGACAATGAGCAGTTCTTC. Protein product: CSAPSSGGDNEQFF.

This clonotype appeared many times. The CDR3 here is CATSDPGGVGDTQYF. The CDR3 nucleotides read TGTGCCACCAGTGACCCCGGGGGGGTAGGAGATACGCAGTATTTT. The chain has TRBV24-1 and TRBJ2-3; TRBD2 aligns across 8 bases. CDR1 KGHDR and CDR2 SFDVKD come from the germline V gene. V shed 4 bases, J shed 5 bases, and the junction held 7 bases outside the gene matches. The CDR3 covers 15 residues.

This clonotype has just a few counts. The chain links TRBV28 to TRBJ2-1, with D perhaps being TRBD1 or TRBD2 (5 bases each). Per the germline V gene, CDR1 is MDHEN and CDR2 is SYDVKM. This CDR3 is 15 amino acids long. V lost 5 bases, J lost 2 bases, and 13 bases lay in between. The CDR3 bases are TGTGCCAGCAGTCCTGGGGGTAACACCTACAATGAGCAGTTCTTC. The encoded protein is CASSPGGNTYNEQFF.

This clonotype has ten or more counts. This CDR3 is CASSSSGTAWAQYF. CDR3 coding DNA: TGTGCCAGCAGTTCCTCCGGGACCGCCTGGGCCCAGTACTTC. The chain uses TRBV27 and TRBJ2-5; either TRBD1 or TRBD2 may fit D (5 bases each). Germline V gives CDR1 MNHEY, CDR2 SMNVEV (reference sequence). This CDR3 is built from 14 residues. Trimming took 4 bases from V and 9 from J, leaving 18 bases between them.

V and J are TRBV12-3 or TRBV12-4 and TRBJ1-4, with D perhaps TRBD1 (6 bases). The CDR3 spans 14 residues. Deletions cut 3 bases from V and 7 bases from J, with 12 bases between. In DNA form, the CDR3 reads TGTGCCAGCAGTTTGGGGGGGGCCGGTGAAAAACTGTTTTTT. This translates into CASSLGGAGEKLFF.

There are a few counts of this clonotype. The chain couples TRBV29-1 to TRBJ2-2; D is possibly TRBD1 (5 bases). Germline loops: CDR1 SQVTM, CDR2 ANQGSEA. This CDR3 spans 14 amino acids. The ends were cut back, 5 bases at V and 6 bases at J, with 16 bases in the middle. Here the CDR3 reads CSVSWAGIAGELFF. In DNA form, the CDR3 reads TGCAGCGTTAGTTGGGCAGGGATAGCCGGGGAGCTGTTTTTT.

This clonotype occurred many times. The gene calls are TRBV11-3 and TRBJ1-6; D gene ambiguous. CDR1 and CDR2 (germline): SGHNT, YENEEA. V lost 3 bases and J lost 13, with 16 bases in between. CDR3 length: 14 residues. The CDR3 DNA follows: TGTGCCAGCAGCTTGAAGTCGGGAATTAACCCCCTCCACTTT. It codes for CASSLKSGINPLHF.

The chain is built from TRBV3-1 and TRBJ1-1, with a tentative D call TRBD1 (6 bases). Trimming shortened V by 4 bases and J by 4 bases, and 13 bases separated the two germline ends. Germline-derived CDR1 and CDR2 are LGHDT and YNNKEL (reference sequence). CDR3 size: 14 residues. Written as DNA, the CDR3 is TGTGCCAGCAGCCTTACTGGACAGACCACTGAAGCTTTCTTT. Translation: CASSLTGQTTEAFF. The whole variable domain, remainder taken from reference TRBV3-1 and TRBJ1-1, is DTAVSQTPKYLVTQMGNDKSIKCEQNLGHDTMYWYKQDSKKFLKIMFSYNNKELIINETVPNRFSPKSPDKAHLNLHINSLELGDSAVYFCASSLTGQTTEAFFGQGTRLTVV.

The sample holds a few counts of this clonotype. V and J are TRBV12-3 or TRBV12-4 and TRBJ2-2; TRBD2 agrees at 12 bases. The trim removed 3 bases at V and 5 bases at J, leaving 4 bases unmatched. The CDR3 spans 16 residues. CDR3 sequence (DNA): TGTGCCAGCAGTTTCCAACTAGCGGGGGGTACCGGGGAGCTGTTTTTT. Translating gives CASSFQLAGGTGELFF.

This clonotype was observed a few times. The CDR3 DNA is TGTGCCAGCAGTTTTTTAGTGGCAACGGACAGGGGCGAAAACATTCAGTACTTC. This sequence encodes CASSFLVATDRGENIQYF. The chain links TRBV28 to TRBJ2-4; 9 bases map to TRBD1. After removal of 3 bases from V and 5 bases from J, the junction contained 14 bases not matched to a gene. Germline loops: CDR1 MDHEN, CDR2 SYDVKM. This CDR3 contains 18 residues.

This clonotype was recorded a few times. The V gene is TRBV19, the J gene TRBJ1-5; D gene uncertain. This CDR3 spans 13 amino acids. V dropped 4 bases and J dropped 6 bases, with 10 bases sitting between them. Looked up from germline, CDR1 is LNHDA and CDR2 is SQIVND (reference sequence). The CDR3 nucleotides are TGTGCCAGTAGTAATCCGGGAGCTCAGCCCCAGCATTTT. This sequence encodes CASSNPGAQPQHF.

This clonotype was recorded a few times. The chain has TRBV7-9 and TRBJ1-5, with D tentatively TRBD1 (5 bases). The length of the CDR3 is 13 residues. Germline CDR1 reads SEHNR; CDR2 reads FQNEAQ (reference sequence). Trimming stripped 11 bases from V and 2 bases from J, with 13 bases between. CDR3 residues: CAVQGSRNQPQHF. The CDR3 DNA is TGTGCCGTCCAGGGATCTCGCAATCAGCCCCAGCATTTT.

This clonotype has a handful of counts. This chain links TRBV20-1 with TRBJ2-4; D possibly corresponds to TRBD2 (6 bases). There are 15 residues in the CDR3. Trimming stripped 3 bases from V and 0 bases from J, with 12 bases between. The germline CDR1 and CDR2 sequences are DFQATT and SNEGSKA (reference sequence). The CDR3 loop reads CSARGDSVAKNIQYF. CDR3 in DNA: TGCAGTGCTAGGGGGGACTCTGTAGCCAAAAACATTCAGTACTTC.

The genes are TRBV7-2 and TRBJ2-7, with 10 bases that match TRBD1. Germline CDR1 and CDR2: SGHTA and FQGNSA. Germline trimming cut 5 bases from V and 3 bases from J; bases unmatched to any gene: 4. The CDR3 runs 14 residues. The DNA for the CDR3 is TGTGCCAGCAGCACCGGGGACAGGGGCTACGAGCAGTACTTC. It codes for CASSTGDRGYEQYF.

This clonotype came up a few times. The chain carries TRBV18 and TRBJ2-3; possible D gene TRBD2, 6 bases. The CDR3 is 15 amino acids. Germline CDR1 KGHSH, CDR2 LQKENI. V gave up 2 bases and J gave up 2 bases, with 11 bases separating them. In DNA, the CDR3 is TGTGCCAGCTCACCAGCCACTAGCAACACAGATACGCAGTATTTT. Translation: CASSPATSNTDTQYF. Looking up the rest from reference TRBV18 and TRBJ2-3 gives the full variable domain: NAGVMQNPRHLVRRRGQEARLRCSPMKGHSHVYWYRQLPEEGLKFMVYLQKENIIDESGMPKERFSAEFPKEGPSILRIQQVVRGDSAAYFCASSPATSNTDTQYFGPGTRLTVL.

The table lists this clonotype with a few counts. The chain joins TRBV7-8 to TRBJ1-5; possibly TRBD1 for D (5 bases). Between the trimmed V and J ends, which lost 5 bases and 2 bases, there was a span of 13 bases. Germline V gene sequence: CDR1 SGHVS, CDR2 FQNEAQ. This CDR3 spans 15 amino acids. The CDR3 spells CASSAGTEGNQPQHF. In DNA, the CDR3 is TGTGCCAGCAGCGCCGGGACGGAGGGCAATCAGCCCCAGCATTTT.

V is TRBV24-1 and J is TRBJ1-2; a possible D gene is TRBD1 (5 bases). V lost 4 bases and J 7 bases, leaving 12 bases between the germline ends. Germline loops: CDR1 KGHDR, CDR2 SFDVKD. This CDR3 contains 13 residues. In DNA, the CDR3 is TGTGCCACCAGTGAACGGCAGGGTTCTGGCTACACCTTC. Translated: CATSERQGSGYTF.

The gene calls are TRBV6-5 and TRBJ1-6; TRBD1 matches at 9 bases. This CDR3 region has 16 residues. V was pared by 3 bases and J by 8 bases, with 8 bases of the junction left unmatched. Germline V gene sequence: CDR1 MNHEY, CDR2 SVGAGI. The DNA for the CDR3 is TGTGCCAGCAGTTATCTCCCGGGACAGGGTGATTCACCCCTCCACTTT. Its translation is CASSYLPGQGDSPLHF.

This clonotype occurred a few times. CDR3 protein: CASVRSSYNSPLHF. The CDR3 DNA follows: TGTGCCAGCGTCCGAAGCTCCTATAATTCACCCCTCCACTTT. This chain links TRBV6-1 with TRBJ1-6; D gene ambiguous. Germline V gives CDR1 MNHNS, CDR2 SASEGT. Trimming took off 8 bases at V and 0 bases at J, with 8 bases between the two ends. This CDR3 is 14 amino acids long.

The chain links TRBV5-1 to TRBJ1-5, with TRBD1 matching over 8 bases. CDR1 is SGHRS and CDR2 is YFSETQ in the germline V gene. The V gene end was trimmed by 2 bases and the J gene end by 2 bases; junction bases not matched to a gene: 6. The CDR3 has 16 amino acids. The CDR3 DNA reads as TGCGCCAGCAGCTTAGGTCCGGGACAGGGCAATCAGCCCCAGCATTTT. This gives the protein CASSLGPGQGNQPQHF.

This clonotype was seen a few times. The CDR3 DNA sequence: TGCAGCGCTATGGACAACACAGATACGCAGTATTTT. Protein product: CSAMDNTDTQYF. V and J are TRBV29-1 and TRBJ2-3; possibly TRBD1 for D (5 bases). The V end lost 7 bases, the J end lost 2 bases, and 10 bases lay between the germline ends. Germline lookup yields CDR1 SQVTM and CDR2 ANQGSEA. This CDR3 is built from 12 residues.

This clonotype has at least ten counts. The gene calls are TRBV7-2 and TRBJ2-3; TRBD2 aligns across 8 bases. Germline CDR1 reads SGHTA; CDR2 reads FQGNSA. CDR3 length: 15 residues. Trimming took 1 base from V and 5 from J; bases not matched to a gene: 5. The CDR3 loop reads CASSLVAGGGDTQYF. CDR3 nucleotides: TGTGCCAGCAGCTTAGTTGCCGGGGGGGGAGATACGCAGTATTTT.

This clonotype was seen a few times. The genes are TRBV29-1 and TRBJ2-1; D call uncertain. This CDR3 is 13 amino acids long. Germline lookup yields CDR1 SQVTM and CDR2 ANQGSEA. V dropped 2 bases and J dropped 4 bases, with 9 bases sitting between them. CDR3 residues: CSVEPQEYNEQFF. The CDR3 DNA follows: TGCAGCGTTGAACCCCAGGAGTACAATGAGCAGTTCTTC.